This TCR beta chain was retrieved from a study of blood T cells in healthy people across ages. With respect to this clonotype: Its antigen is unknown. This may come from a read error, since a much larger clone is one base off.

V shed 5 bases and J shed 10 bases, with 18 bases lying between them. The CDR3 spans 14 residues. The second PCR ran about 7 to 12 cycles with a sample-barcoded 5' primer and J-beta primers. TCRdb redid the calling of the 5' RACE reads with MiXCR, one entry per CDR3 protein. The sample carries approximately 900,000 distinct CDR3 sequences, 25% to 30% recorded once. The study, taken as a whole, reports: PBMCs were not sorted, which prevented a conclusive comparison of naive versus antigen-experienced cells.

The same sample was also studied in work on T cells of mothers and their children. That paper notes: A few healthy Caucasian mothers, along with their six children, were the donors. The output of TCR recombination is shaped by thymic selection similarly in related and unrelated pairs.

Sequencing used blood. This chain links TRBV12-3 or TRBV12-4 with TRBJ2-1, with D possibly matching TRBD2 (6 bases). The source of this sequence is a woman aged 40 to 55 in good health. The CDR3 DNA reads TGTGCCAGCAGTAAACTGGGACTTAGCTACGAGCAGTTCTTC. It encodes CASSKLGLSYEQFF.